The 32 T cell receptor beta chains given below trace back to one sample, sequenced in a study of blood T cell repertoires in COVID-19 (dated by TCRdb to 2020 to 2021). Library creation used the immunoSEQ multiplex PCR assay. Sourced from immuneACCESS, this table was stored by TCRdb with only in-frame sequences that have V and J called. A share of the clones is absent; for the studies checked, an unresolved V gene accounts for under half, and the remainder has no known explanation. A total of 110,000 to 150,000 clones appear in this sample, 75% to 85% of them only once. The ten largest make up roughly a tenth of the sample. Sequences were obtained from peripheral blood. These receptors were obtained from a man between 60 and 70 years old with active or convalescent COVID-19.

The sample holds a few counts of this clone. This chain connects TRBV19 to TRBJ1-5; TRBD1 matches 9 bases. J was trimmed by 6 bases and V by 5 bases; bases with no gene match: 8. The germline V gene encodes CDR1 LNHDA and CDR2 SQIVND (reference sequence). This CDR3 region has 15 residues. DNA for the CDR3: TGTGCCAGTAGTGCCCGGGACAGGGCGCGTCAGCCCCAGCATTTT. Protein: CASSARDRARQPQHF. The whole variable domain, remainder taken from reference TRBV19 and TRBJ1-5, is DGGITQSPKYLFRKEGQNVTLSCEQNLNHDAMYWYRQDPGQGLRLIYYSQIVNDFQKGDIAEGYSVSREKKESFPLTVTSAQKNPTAFYLCASSARDRARQPQHFGDGTRLSIL.

This chain uses TRBV4-1 with TRBJ1-3; 8 nucleotides agree with TRBD1. The CDR3 runs to 17 residues. V dropped 0 bases and J dropped 0; count of bases not matched to a gene: 4. Germline CDR1 MGHRA, CDR2 YSYEKL. The CDR3 loop is CASSQDQGAFSGNTIYF. For the CDR3, the DNA is TGCGCCAGCAGCCAAGATCAGGGGGCCTTCTCTGGAAACACCATATATTTT.

V and J are TRBV18 and TRBJ2-7; perhaps TRBD2 as D (6 bases). Germline assignment: CDR1 KGHSH and CDR2 LQKENI. V lost 2 bases and J lost 12, with 14 bases in between. The CDR3 is made up of 12 amino acids. For the CDR3, the DNA is TGTGCCAGCTCACCAGACCGGGACTCGGCGTACTTC. This codes for CASSPDRDSAYF.

The chain joins TRBV30 to TRBJ1-5; 7 nucleotides align to TRBD1. Germline V gene sequence: CDR1 GTSNPN, CDR2 SVGIG (reference sequence). This CDR3 spans 15 amino acids. Trimming removed 4 bases from V and 3 bases from J; junction bases left unmatched: 9. Written as DNA, the CDR3 is TGTGCCTGGACCATGAAGGGGGCGATCAATCAGCCCCAGCATTTT. Amino acid sequence: CAWTMKGAINQPQHF.

The genes are TRBV12-2 and TRBJ1-3; the D call in the table, TRBD1, was not verified against the DNA. TRBV12-2 is annotated as a pseudogene. The length of the CDR3 is 17 residues. Here the CDR3 DNA reads TGTGCAAGTCGCCATTTCGGACAGAAGTTCTCTGGAAACACCATATATTTT. It codes for CASRHFGQKFSGNTIYF.

The chain's CDR3 is CASSYSGHEQYV. CDR3 DNA: TGTGCCAGCAGTTACTCGGGGCACGAGCAGTACGTC. The chain carries TRBV6-6 and TRBJ2-7; possible D gene TRBD1, 5 bases. The CDR3 sequence is 12 residues long. Trimming cost V 0 bases and J 5 bases, with 5 bases left between them. The V gene's germline CDR1 is MNHNY and CDR2 SVGAGI (reference sequence).

V gene TRBV18 combines with J gene TRBJ1-1; no clear D gene. There are 15 residues in the CDR3. Germline CDR1 KGHSH, CDR2 LQKENI. V dropped 1 base and J dropped 0 bases, with 9 bases sitting between them. CDR3 in amino acids: CASSPQEAMNTEAFF. In DNA, the CDR3 is TGTGCCAGCTCACCACAAGAGGCAATGAACACTGAAGCTTTCTTT. The whole variable domain, filled in from reference TRBV18 and TRBJ1-1, reads NAGVMQNPRHLVRRRGQEARLRCSPMKGHSHVYWYRQLPEEGLKFMVYLQKENIIDESGMPKERFSAEFPKEGPSILRIQQVVRGDSAAYFCASSPQEAMNTEAFFGQGTRLTVV.

The CDR3, as DNA: TGTGCCAGCAGATGGGACTCTAGCACAGATACGCAGTATTTT. Amino acid sequence: CASRWDSSTDTQYF. V gene TRBV6-5 combines with J gene TRBJ2-3, with a tentative D call TRBD2 (6 bases). The germline gives CDR1 MNHEY, CDR2 SVGAGI. The CDR3 contains 14 residues. Trimming cost V 6 bases and J 0 bases, with 10 bases left between them.

The gene calls are TRBV6-2 or TRBV6-3 and TRBJ2-7, with TRBD1 matching 9 bases. This CDR3 spans 14 amino acids. Looked up from germline, CDR1 is MNHEY and CDR2 is SVGEGT. The J segment lost 5 bases and the V segment lost 5 bases, leaving 7 bases of the junction unmatched. The CDR3 is CASSQPGQGHEQYV. In nucleotides, the CDR3 is TGTGCCAGCAGTCAACCAGGACAGGGGCACGAGCAGTACGTC.

This chain links TRBV11-3 with TRBJ2-3, with D unresolved. Deletions cut 6 bases from V and 0 bases from J, with 13 bases between. The germline CDR1 and CDR2 sequences are SGHNT and YENEEA. The CDR3 has 15 residues. The CDR3 loop reads CASRPLEPSTDTQYF. Here the CDR3 DNA reads TGTGCCAGCAGGCCTCTGGAGCCTAGCACAGATACGCAGTATTTT.

V usage is TRBV6-1 and J usage is TRBJ1-3; 7 bases agree with TRBD1. Germline-derived CDR1 and CDR2 are MNHNS and SASEGT. This CDR3 is 14 amino acids long. J was trimmed by 5 bases and V by 3 bases; bases with no gene match: 4. The CDR3 sequence: CASSDGTARNTIYF. The CDR3 coding sequence is TGTGCCAGCAGTGACGGGACAGCTAGAAACACCATATATTTT.

This chain joins TRBV2 and TRBJ2-1; 7 bases are a match to TRBD2. Losses at the gene ends were 6 bases for V and 2 bases for J; bases not matched to a gene: 4. This CDR3 is 14 amino acids long. Germline V gene data show CDR1 as SNHLY and CDR2 as FYNNEI. Here the CDR3 DNA reads TGTGCCAGCAGGGAGGGAGGGCCCTACAATGAGCAGTTCTTC. Residues: CASREGGPYNEQFF.

This clone has a handful of counts. The chain links TRBV6-2 or TRBV6-3 to TRBJ2-1; 12 bases fit TRBD2. CDR1 is MNHEY and CDR2 is SVGEGT in the germline V gene. Trimming took 5 bases from V and 12 from J; bases not matched to a gene: 5. This CDR3 region has 13 residues. The CDR3 DNA reads as TGTGCCAGCAGTCAGGGACTAGCGGGCGCGCAGTTCTTC. Protein product: CASSQGLAGAQFF.

DNA for the CDR3: TGTGCCAGCATCCGGGACAGGACCATAGAAGGGCCCCTCTCACCCCTCCACTTT. Encoded protein: CASIRDRTIEGPLSPLHF. This sequence joins TRBV2 and TRBJ1-6, with TRBD1 identical over 8 bases. The CDR3 loop spans 18 amino acids. Unmatched junction bases numbered 21, after V lost 7 bases and J lost 10 bases. The V gene's germline CDR1 is SNHLY and CDR2 FYNNEI. The variable domain in full, with the rest retrieved from reference TRBV2 and TRBJ1-6, is EPEVTQTPSHQVTQMGQEVILRCVPISNHLYFYWYRQILGQKVEFLVSFYNNEISEKSEIFDDQFSVERPDGSNFTLKIRSTKLEDSAMYFCASIRDRTIEGPLSPLHFGNGTRLTVT.

The chain has TRBV19 and TRBJ1-5; 8 bases line up with TRBD1. This CDR3 spans 16 amino acids. Trimming at V came to 5 bases and at J to 5 bases, leaving 11 bases not matched to a gene. The V gene's germline CDR1 is LNHDA and CDR2 SQIVND (reference sequence). The DNA for the CDR3 is TGTGCCAGTAGTCAATTCGGACAGGGACTCCATCAGCCCCAGCATTTT. It yields the protein CASSQFGQGLHQPQHF.

The genes are TRBV9 and TRBJ1-1, with D hard to call. V was cut by 1 base and J by 0 bases, with 13 bases left in between. Germline V CDR1 and CDR2: SGDLS, YYNGEE. This CDR3 is 16 amino acids long. The CDR3 sequence is CASSVWPGSVNTEAFF. The CDR3 DNA follows: TGTGCCAGCAGCGTATGGCCCGGTAGCGTGAACACTGAAGCTTTCTTT.

J is TRBJ1-1 and V is TRBV9; 10 nucleotides match TRBD1. The germline gives CDR1 SGDLS, CDR2 YYNGEE. The CDR3 has 13 amino acids. V was pared by 9 bases and J by 4 bases, with 6 bases of the junction left unmatched. CDR3 amino acids: CATGTGAATEAFF. The CDR3 DNA follows: TGTGCCACCGGGACAGGGGCGGCCACTGAAGCTTTCTTT.

This chain links TRBV7-9 with TRBJ1-1, with 8 bases fitting TRBD1. This CDR3 contains 13 residues. Germline assignment: CDR1 SEHNR and CDR2 FQNEAQ (reference sequence). J gave up 4 bases and V 7 bases, and 5 bases lay outside the gene matches. The CDR3 protein is CASTTGVGTEAFF. CDR3 nucleotides: TGTGCCAGCACGACAGGGGTGGGCACTGAAGCTTTCTTT.

Here the CDR3 DNA reads TGTGCCAGCAGCTCTGTACAGGGTTCTTCCCTCCACTTT. Amino acids: CASSSVQGSSLHF. The chain is built from TRBV7-2 and TRBJ1-6; D is possibly TRBD1 (6 bases). The length of the CDR3 is 13 residues. The V and J ends lost 4 bases and 14 bases respectively, with 15 bases between them. The germline V gene has CDR1 SGHTA and CDR2 FQGNSA.

The chain links TRBV4-1 to TRBJ1-5; no firm D call. The V and J ends lost 4 bases and 0 bases respectively, with 10 bases between them. CDR3 length equals 15 residues. Per germline, CDR1 MGHRA and CDR2 YSYEKL. CDR3 residues: CASSPGAHSNQPQHF. CDR3 in DNA: TGCGCCAGCAGCCCTGGAGCACATAGCAATCAGCCCCAGCATTTT.

J is TRBJ2-7 and V is TRBV19; TRBD2 agrees at 8 bases. Unmatched junction bases numbered 15, after V lost 6 bases and J lost 2 bases. Germline V lookup: CDR1 LNHDA, CDR2 SQIVND (reference sequence). The length of the CDR3 is 17 residues. The CDR3 nucleotides are TGTGCCAGTAGCCCCCCGGGGGGGGCGCTAACCACCTACGAGCAGTACTTC. Amino acids: CASSPPGGALTTYEQYF.

This rearrangement joins TRBV28 to TRBJ2-5; TRBD2 aligns across 8 bases. This CDR3 contains 16 residues. Germline-derived CDR1 and CDR2 are MDHEN and SYDVKM. Trimming at V came to 6 bases and at J to 5 bases, leaving 14 bases not matched to a gene. Written as DNA, the CDR3 is TGTGCCAGCAGACGCGCTCTGAGCGGGAGAGGGGAGACCCAGTACTTC. It is translated as CASRRALSGRGETQYF.

This clone has only a few counts. The chain uses TRBV3-1 (or the pseudogene TRBV3-2) and TRBJ2-1, with 8 nucleotides matching TRBD2. V lost 3 bases to trimming and J lost 9 bases; unmatched junction nucleotides: 7. Germline CDR1 and CDR2: LGHDT and YNNKEL (reference sequence). The CDR3 is made up of 14 amino acids. The DNA of the CDR3 is TGTGCCAGCAGCCACGGGACTAGGTCCGGTGAGCAGTTCTTC. The encoded protein is CASSHGTRSGEQFF.

This chain joins TRBV10-2 and TRBJ2-7; 9 nucleotides line up with TRBD2. Trimming took 6 bases from V and 0 from J; bases not matched to a gene: 9. Germline values: CDR1 WSHSY, CDR2 SAAADI. The CDR3 contains 16 residues. Here the CDR3 reads CASRAGTSLSSYEQYV. The CDR3 nucleotides read TGCGCCAGCAGGGCCGGGACTAGCTTAAGCTCCTACGAGCAGTACGTC.

This chain uses TRBV19 with TRBJ1-1; TRBD1 matches 7 bases. The CDR3 runs to 14 residues. The V and J ends lost 5 bases and 4 bases, in that order; junction bases with no gene match: 7. Germline V gene sequence: CDR1 LNHDA, CDR2 SQIVND (reference sequence). The CDR3 coding sequence is TGTGCCAGTAGTCATGTGACAGGGAGCACTGAAGCTTTCTTT. It translates to CASSHVTGSTEAFF.

This clone was counted once. The chain has TRBV6-5 and TRBJ1-1; D not certain. This CDR3 is built from 13 residues. The germline CDR1 and CDR2 sequences are MNHEY and SVGAGI. Trimming cost V 1 base and J 1 base, with 4 bases left between them. CDR3 residues: CASSYWQNTEAFF. The CDR3, as DNA: TGTGCCAGCAGTTACTGGCAGAACACTGAAGCTTTCTTT.

The V gene is TRBV9, the J gene TRBJ2-5, with a tentative D call TRBD2 (6 bases). The CDR3 has 17 amino acids. Germline loops: CDR1 SGDLS, CDR2 YYNGEE. V lost 4 bases and J lost 2, with 21 bases in between. CDR3 protein: CASSRSLASAIQETQYF. In nucleotides, the CDR3 is TGTGCCAGCAGCCGATCCTTAGCTAGCGCTATTCAAGAGACCCAGTACTTC. Full variable domain (remainder filled in from reference TRBV9 and TRBJ2-5): DSGVTQTPKHLITATGQRVTLRCSPRSGDLSVYWYQQSLDQGLQFLIQYYNGEERAKGNILERFSAQQFPDLHSELNLSSLELGDSALYFCASSRSLASAIQETQYFGPGTRLLVL.

The V gene is TRBV18, the J gene TRBJ2-7, with D perhaps TRBD1 (5 bases). Between the trimmed V and J ends, which lost 8 bases and 5 bases, there was a span of 19 bases. Germline CDR1 and CDR2: KGHSH and LQKENI. The CDR3 has 14 amino acids. The CDR3 DNA is TGTGCCAGCGATTCCCCAGGGTTTCCTGACGAGCAGTACGTC. This gives the protein CASDSPGFPDEQYV.

The chain joins TRBV13 to TRBJ1-1; the match to TRBD1 covers 8 bases. Per the germline V gene, CDR1 is PRHDT and CDR2 is FYEKMQ (reference sequence). The length of the CDR3 is 15 residues. J lost 5 bases, V lost 5 bases, and 10 bases had no gene match. The CDR3 is CASSPTGTGGTEAFF. The CDR3 DNA reads as TGTGCCAGCAGCCCCACCGGGACAGGCGGGACTGAAGCTTTCTTT.

The chain joins TRBV7-9 to TRBJ2-1, with a weak D call TRBD2 (6 bases). The germline V gene encodes CDR1 SEHNR and CDR2 FQNEAQ (reference sequence). Trimming took off 5 bases at V and 15 bases at J, with 14 bases between the two ends. This CDR3 has 11 residues. The CDR3 region is CASSLRLRGFF. The CDR3 bases are TGTGCCAGCAGCCTACGACTGCGGGGGTTCTTC. Filled out from reference TRBV7-9 and TRBJ2-1, the complete variable domain reads DTGVSQNPRHKITKRGQNVTFRCDPISEHNRLYWYRQTLGQGPEFLTYFQNEAQLEKSRLLSDRFSAERPKGSFSTLEIQRTEQGDSAMYLCASSLRLRGFFGPGTRLTVL.

The chain carries TRBV6-6 and TRBJ2-2, with no clear D. V was pared by 4 bases and J by 1 base, with 7 bases between. The CDR3 has 14 amino acids. In germline, CDR1 is MNHNY, CDR2 SVGAGI (reference sequence). The CDR3 coding sequence is TGTGCCAGCAGTTTGAGGTGGAACACCGGGGAGCTGTTTTTT. Translation: CASSLRWNTGELFF.

The chain couples TRBV6-2 or TRBV6-3 to TRBJ1-1; a possible D gene is TRBD1 (5 bases). Germline values: CDR1 MNHEY, CDR2 SVGEGT. The V gene lost 1 base and the J gene lost 0 bases, with 12 bases spanning the gap. The CDR3 spans 16 residues. The CDR3 loop is CASSYLPGLLNTEAFF. CDR3 coding DNA: TGTGCCAGCAGTTACTTACCGGGACTGCTGAACACTGAAGCTTTCTTT.